A selection of T cell receptor beta chains follows, all from one sample in a study of blood T cell repertoires in COVID-19. This table comes from immunoSEQ multiplex PCR, and its TCRdb copy is limited to in-frame clones, with some not included. This sample carries about 80,000 clones, 80% to 90% of them seen once, and the ten largest clones take roughly 36%. Sequencing was done on a sample of peripheral blood. The source is an elderly man with active or convalescent COVID-19. The CDR3 runs from the conserved cysteine through the conserved F or W. Each record gives: J gene, clone size, D gene, V gene, CDR3 DNA, CDR3 protein. D genes are given only for firm matches. For some rows the clone size is stated as once, few or many, or as a class when expanded; others skip it.

TRBJ2-7,NA,TRBD1,TRBV5-6,TGTGCCAGCAGGAAACAGGGGGGATCCTACGAGCAGTACTTC,CASRKQGGSYEQYF
TRBJ2-6,NA,NA,TRBV5-1,TGCGCCAGCAGCTTGCAGCGACCTGGGGCCAACGTCCTGACTTTC,CASSLQRPGANVLTF
TRBJ1-5,NA,NA,TRBV6-5,TGTGCCAGCATTCAGGGGCGACCATCCAATCAGCCCCAGCATTTT,CASIQGRPSNQPQHF
TRBJ2-1,NA,TRBD2,TRBV12-3/TRBV12-4,TGTGCCAGCAGTTCCGGGACTAGACCGTTCTTC,CASSSGTRPFF
TRBJ1-6,NA,TRBD1,TRBV6-6,TGTGCCAGCAGTACCCCGGGACAGGGTGGATCACCCCTCCACTTT,CASSTPGQGGSPLHF
TRBJ2-1,NA,TRBD2,TRBV14,TGTGCCAGCAGCCAAACCTTAATAGCGGGGGGGCTGGTCAATGAGCAGTTCTTC,CASSQTLIAGGLVNEQFF
TRBJ2-1,NA,NA,TRBV6-1,TGTGCCAGCAGTGAGGATGCAGGTAACCAGTTCTTC,CASSEDAGNQFF
TRBJ2-1,once,TRBD2,TRBV30,TGTGCCTGGAGGGCTAGCGGGGCCTTGGGGGAGCAGTTCTTC,CAWRASGALGEQFF
TRBJ1-2,NA,NA,TRBV6-4,TGTGCCAGCAGTCAAACTCCAACCCTACGGGTCTATGGCTACACCTTC,CASSQTPTLRVYGYTF
TRBJ1-4,NA,TRBD1,TRBV2,TGTGCCAGCAGAACGTGGACTCCGGGACAGGATAATGAAAAACTGTTTTTT,CASRTWTPGQDNEKLFF
TRBJ1-1,NA,NA,TRBV6-5,TGTGCCTGCAACCCCCACACCGGGAAGCCCGAAGCTTTCTTT,CACNPHTGKPEAFF
TRBJ1-2,NA,TRBD1,TRBV9,TGTGCCAGCAGCGTAGTTGACAGGGGGAATTCGTATGGCTACACCTTC,CASSVVDRGNSYGYTF
TRBJ1-4,NA,NA,TRBV7-6,TGTGCCAGCAGCTTAGCCCCCCGGGACTTGAGGGGCCCTGGCGAAAAACTGTTTTTT,CASSLAPRDLRGPGEKLFF
TRBJ2-5,NA,TRBD1,TRBV28,TGTGCCAGCAGTTTGACAGGGACCCAAGAGACCCAGTACTTC,CASSLTGTQETQYF
TRBJ1-1,NA,NA,TRBV18,TGTGCCAGCTCCCTAAACCGGGATGATGAAGCTTTCTTT,CASSLNRDDEAFF
TRBJ2-7,NA,TRBD1,TRBV2,TGTGCCAGTGGGATGGGTGGACAGGGATCCTACGAGCAGTACTTC,CASGMGGQGSYEQYF
TRBJ2-1,NA,NA,TRBV30,TGTGCCTGGAGTGTATTCCTGGACAGCAACAATGAGCAGTTCTTC,CAWSVFLDSNNEQFF
TRBJ1-5,few,NA,TRBV4-2,TGTGCCAGCAGCCAAGACCAGGGCAATCAGCCCCAGCATTTT,CASSQDQGNQPQHF
TRBJ2-1,NA,TRBD2,TRBV28,TGTGCCAGCACCACCTTTCTAGCGGGATTATACAATGAGCAGTTCTTC,CASTTFLAGLYNEQFF
TRBJ2-1,NA,TRBD1,TRBV19,TGTGCCAGTAGTCCCCGGGACAGGGGGAACAATGAGCAGTTCTTC,CASSPRDRGNNEQFF
TRBJ1-3,NA,TRBD1,TRBV7-6,TGTGCCAGCAGCTTACGCCAGGGGGGTAGAAACACCATATATTTT,CASSLRQGGRNTIYF
TRBJ2-1,NA,NA,TRBV24-1,TGTGCCACCGTCGGGACAACCCTTGGTGAGCAGTTCTTC,CATVGTTLGEQFF
TRBJ2-2,NA,TRBD2,TRBV30,TGTGCCCGATTAGCGGGAGAGTCAAACACCGGGGAGCTGTTTTTT,CARLAGESNTGELFF
TRBJ1-3,NA,TRBD1,TRBV6-5,TGTGCCAGCAGTTACTCTCAGGGGGCTGGAAACACCATATATTTT,CASSYSQGAGNTIYF
TRBJ2-1,NA,TRBD2,TRBV19,TGTGCCAGTAGTATGGGACTAGCGGACCCATTCTTCTTC,CASSMGLADPFFF
TRBJ2-2,NA,TRBD2,TRBV7-8,TGTGCCAGCAGCTTAGATAGCATGGGACTAGCGGGAGATCCGAACACCGGGGAGCTGTTTTTT,CASSLDSMGLAGDPNTGELFF
TRBJ2-1,NA,TRBD1,TRBV5-6,TGTGCCAGCAGCTTGCTCGGACAGGGTGACAATGAGCAGTTCTTC,CASSLLGQGDNEQFF
TRBJ1-5,NA,NA,TRBV3-1/TRBV3-2,TGTGCCAGCAGCCAAGTCCCTCGGCAGCCCCAGCATTTT,CASSQVPRQPQHF
TRBJ1-5,NA,NA,TRBV28,TGTGCCAGCAGGGTCGCGAGCAATCAGCCCCAGCATTTT,CASRVASNQPQHF
TRBJ1-1,NA,TRBD1,TRBV18,TGTGCCAGCTCACCACGGCACGGGACAGGGGGCACTGAAGCTTTCTTT,CASSPRHGTGGTEAFF
TRBJ1-6,NA,NA,TRBV5-6,TGTGCCAGCAGCTCTGAACAGGGTGTAAATTCACCCCTCCACTTT,CASSSEQGVNSPLHF
TRBJ2-2,NA,TRBD1,TRBV11-2,TGTGCCAGCAAACGGGGGACAGGGGATGCCGGGGAGCTGTTTTTT,CASKRGTGDAGELFF
TRBJ2-5,NA,TRBD2,TRBV7-8,TGTGCCAGCAGCTTGTCGGGGAGGGTTCAACAAGAGACCCAGTACTTC,CASSLSGRVQQETQYF
TRBJ2-3,NA,NA,TRBV29-1,TGCAGCGTTGCGGCCCGGTGGAGGGATACGCAGTATTTT,CSVAARWRDTQYF
TRBJ2-3,NA,NA,TRBV27,TGTGCCAGCAGTAAACTTGTCACGGGAGCGGCAGATACGCAGTATTTT,CASSKLVTGAADTQYF
TRBJ1-5,NA,NA,TRBV9,TGTGCCAGCAGCGTATTAACAGGGCCCTATAATCAGCCCCAGCATTTT,CASSVLTGPYNQPQHF
TRBJ1-2,NA,NA,TRBV7-8,TGTGCCAGCAGCTTAGGAGGTGGGGCGGTTGGCTACACCTTC,CASSLGGGAVGYTF
TRBJ2-3,NA,NA,TRBV5-4,TGTGCCAGCAGCCCGGCGGGAGATACGCAGTATTTT,CASSPAGDTQYF
TRBJ1-2,NA,TRBD1,TRBV7-8,TGTGCCAGCAGCCGCTCGACAGGGGGCCTCCGTGGCTACACCTTC,CASSRSTGGLRGYTF
TRBJ2-3,NA,TRBD2,TRBV6-6,TGTGCCAGCAGTAGCGGGGGGGCCTATCCAGATACGCAGTATTTT,CASSSGGAYPDTQYF
TRBJ1-2,NA,TRBD1,TRBV7-2,TGTGCCAGCACCTCTCGATCGGGACAGGGCAGCTATGGCTACACCTTC,CASTSRSGQGSYGYTF
TRBJ1-2,once,NA,TRBV9,TGTGCCAGCAGCCAGGGCAACTATGGCTACACCTTC,CASSQGNYGYTF
TRBJ1-2,NA,NA,TRBV6-5,TGTGCCAGCAGTACTATATCCGGGACAAGGAAAGGCTACACCTTC,CASSTISGTRKGYTF
TRBJ2-3,NA,TRBD2,TRBV18,TGTGCCAGCTCCTCCGAGACTAGCGGGGGGGCAGGCACAGATACGCAGTATTTT,CASSSETSGGAGTDTQYF
TRBJ2-5,NA,NA,TRBV6-1,TGTGCCAGCAGTGACCTGGGCGGGGTCGGGGGGACCCAGTACTTC,CASSDLGGVGGTQYF